A single sample gave rise to the 30 T cell receptor beta chains below, sequenced in a study of cytomegalovirus exposure and HLA in healthy donors. PCR employed 60 Vbeta and 13 Jbeta primers. Clones were sequenced by immunoSEQ multiplex PCR, and TCRdb holds only the in-frame ones, with some missing. This sample has approximately 180,000 clones; about three quarters occur once, and the top ten carry 6.3%. Material for sequencing was PBMCs. All receptors derive from a man aged 40-49 years in good health and CMV-seropositive.

The chain carries TRBV18 and TRBJ1-1, with D possibly TRBD1 on 5 matching bases. From germline, CDR1 is KGHSH and CDR2 LQKENI. V lost 4 bases and J 2 bases, leaving 11 bases between the germline ends. CDR3 size: 14 residues. The chain's CDR3 is CASSRRQGNTEAFF. The CDR3 DNA follows: TGTGCCAGCTCACGAAGGCAGGGAAACACTGAAGCTTTCTTT.

The chain employs TRBV9 and TRBJ2-1, with 10 nucleotides matching TRBD2. The V and J ends lost 1 base and 7 bases, in that order; junction bases with no gene match: 2. Germline V CDR1 and CDR2: SGDLS, YYNGEE. This CDR3 contains 14 residues. Here the CDR3 reads CASSVLAGANEQFF. CDR3 nucleotide sequence: TGTGCCAGCAGCGTACTAGCGGGAGCAAATGAGCAGTTCTTC.

The gene calls are TRBV4-1 and TRBJ2-6; TRBD1 is a possible D gene (5 bases). Trimming cost V 1 base and J 2 bases, with 9 bases left between them. The CDR3 covers 16 residues. From germline, CDR1 is MGHRA and CDR2 YSYEKL. The CDR3 here is CASSQVSGTGANVLTF. DNA of the CDR3: TGCGCCAGCAGCCAAGTCTCAGGGACTGGGGCCAACGTCCTGACTTTC.

The rearrangement uses TRBV5-1 and TRBJ2-6; TRBD1 is a possible D gene (6 bases). This CDR3 has 17 residues. Germline V gene sequence: CDR1 SGHRS, CDR2 YFSETQ. Trimming cost V 6 bases and J 0 bases, with 16 bases left between them. The CDR3 DNA is TGCGCCAGCATTGGGGACACGATCCTCTCTGGGGCCAACGTCCTGACTTTC. It is translated as CASIGDTILSGANVLTF.

This clone has only a few counts. The junction departs from the called germline gene at one end, perhaps through a read error. The rearrangement uses TRBV5-1 and TRBJ2-6, with TRBD1 as a possible D gene (6 bases). The length of the CDR3 is 15 residues. CDR1 and CDR2 (germline): SGHRS, YFSETQ. CDR3 loop: CASSLGGGGANGLTF. The CDR3, as DNA: TGCGCCAGCAGCCTTGGGGGCGGTGGGGCCAACGGCCTGACTTTC. Drawing the rest from reference TRBV5-1 and TRBJ2-6, the complete variable domain is KAGVTQTPRYLIKTRGQQVTLSCSPISGHRSVSWYQQTPGQGLQFLFEYFSETQRNKGNFPGRFSGRQFSNSRSEMNVSTLELGDSALYLCASSLGGGGANGLTFGAGSRLTVL.

The chain employs TRBV2 and TRBJ2-5; 8 nucleotides align to TRBD2. The CDR3 runs to 17 residues. Germline V gene lookup returns CDR1 SNHLY and CDR2 FYNNEI. V dropped 6 bases and J dropped 3; count of bases not matched to a gene: 15. The CDR3 sequence is CASRQSFLGLGKETQYF. CDR3 in DNA: TGTGCCAGCAGGCAGTCCTTTTTGGGACTAGGAAAAGAGACCCAGTACTTC.

The chain recombines TRBV6-1 with TRBJ2-7, with D unresolved. CDR1 and CDR2 (germline): MNHNS, SASEGT. The CDR3 is 14 amino acids. The germline V and J ends were trimmed by 5 bases and 9 bases, with 20 bases remaining between them. The CDR3 coding sequence is TGTGCCAGCAGTATCGACACAACCTACGTTGGGCAGTACTTC. It encodes CASSIDTTYVGQYF.

This rearrangement joins TRBV28 to TRBJ2-1; perhaps TRBD2 as D (6 bases). Trimming took 2 bases from V and 8 from J, leaving 16 bases between them. The CDR3 runs to 15 residues. The germline V gene has CDR1 MDHEN and CDR2 SYDVKM. CDR3 nucleotide sequence: TGTGCCAGCAGTTTACCCCGGGGGACCTTGGATGAGCAGTTCTTC. Translating gives CASSLPRGTLDEQFF.

The chain recombines TRBV30 with TRBJ1-2; tentatively, D is TRBD1 (5 bases). CDR3 length: 16 amino acids. Per the germline V gene, CDR1 is GTSNPN and CDR2 is SVGIG (reference sequence). Trimming removed 0 bases at V and 8 bases at J, with 22 bases between. The CDR3 nucleotides read TGTGCCTGGAGTGTAGACAGCCGGCTTGTCCCTTCAGGCTACACCTTC. This translates into CAWSVDSRLVPSGYTF. Together with reference TRBV30 and TRBJ1-2, the CDR3 gives the full variable domain: SQTIHQWPATLVQPVGSPLSLECTVEGTSNPNLYWYRQAAGRGLQLLFYSVGIGQISSEVPQNLSASRPQDRQFILSSKKLLLSDSGFYLCAWSVDSRLVPSGYTFGSGTRLTVV.

The chain combines TRBV5-6 with TRBJ1-2; TRBD1 aligns across 12 bases. The CDR3 consists of 14 residues. The J segment lost 7 bases and the V segment lost 4 bases, leaving 5 bases of the junction unmatched. CDR1 SGHDT and CDR2 YYEEEE come from the germline V gene. The CDR3 region is CASSRGQGAGGYTF. The DNA for the CDR3 is TGTGCCAGCAGCCGGGGACAGGGGGCCGGTGGCTACACCTTC.

This clone was seen just once. This chain joins TRBV2 and TRBJ1-2; a weak D match, TRBD1 (5 bases). This CDR3 is built from 14 residues. Per germline, CDR1 SNHLY and CDR2 FYNNEI. With 1 base removed from V and 3 bases from J, the gap between germline ends came to 9 bases. For the CDR3, the DNA is TGTGCCAGCAGTGAAGGCAGGGTCTACTATGGCTACACCTTC. Amino acids: CASSEGRVYYGYTF.

This sequence joins TRBV5-6 and TRBJ1-1; possible D gene TRBD1, 5 bases. The CDR3 contains 12 residues. Germline CDR1 is SGHDT and CDR2 is YYEEEE. Trimming stripped 6 bases from V and 5 bases from J, with 11 bases between. The CDR3 sequence is CASNLRQTEAFF. The CDR3, as DNA: TGTGCCAGCAACTTAAGACAGACTGAAGCTTTCTTT.

This clone came up a few times. The chain recombines TRBV6-1 with TRBJ2-5; 9 positions match TRBD2. This CDR3 contains 15 residues. CDR1 is MNHNS, CDR2 SASEGT, per germline. The trim removed 7 bases at V and 5 bases at J, leaving 11 bases unmatched. Here the CDR3 DNA reads TGTGCCAGCAACGCCGGGTCGGCGGGAGGGGAGACCCAGTACTTC. Residues: CASNAGSAGGETQYF.

A remark on this clone: Its ends do not fully match the called genes, so a read error is possible. The rearrangement uses TRBV9 and TRBJ2-4, with 10 bases lining up with TRBD1. This CDR3 spans 14 amino acids. The germline gives CDR1 SGDLS, CDR2 YYNGEE. The CDR3 region has the DNA TGTGCCAGCAGCGGGGGACAGGGGAGGAACAGTCAGTACTTC. Translated, it gives CASSGGQGRNSQYF.

Only one count was recorded for this clone. The V gene is TRBV2, the J gene TRBJ2-5; 10 bases are shared with TRBD2. The V gene's germline CDR1 is SNHLY and CDR2 FYNNEI. This CDR3 spans 12 amino acids. J lost 11 bases, V lost 11 bases, and 11 bases had no gene match. CDR3 DNA sequence: TGTGCCGCTCGGACTAGCGGCCTGGGGCAGTACTTC. It translates to CAARTSGLGQYF. Supplemented by reference TRBV2 and TRBJ2-5, the full variable domain reads EPEVTQTPSHQVTQMGQEVILRCVPISNHLYFYWYRQILGQKVEFLVSFYNNEISEKSEIFDDQFSVERPDGSNFTLKIRSTKLEDSAMYFCAARTSGLGQYFGPGTRLLVL.

V usage is TRBV29-1 and J usage is TRBJ2-1, with TRBD2 matching over 9 bases. Germline loops: CDR1 SQVTM, CDR2 ANQGSEA. V gave up 1 base and J gave up 5 bases; unmatched junction bases: 9. The CDR3 totals 16 residues. The CDR3 DNA sequence: TGCAGCGTTGAAGTTCTGGCGGGAGGGCCCCACAATGAGCAGTTCTTC. Amino acids: CSVEVLAGGPHNEQFF.

CDR3 sequence: CASSLGWSGSRQETQYF. CDR3 nucleotides: TGTGCCAGCAGCTTAGGGTGGAGCGGGAGTAGGCAAGAGACCCAGTACTTC. The chain uses TRBV7-9 and TRBJ2-5; 8 bases are a match to TRBD2. V gave up 1 base and J gave up 2 bases; unmatched junction bases: 9. The CDR3 loop spans 17 amino acids. Germline assignment: CDR1 SEHNR and CDR2 FQNEAQ (reference sequence).

The chain employs TRBV5-1 and TRBJ2-2, with unresolved D. The germline V gene has CDR1 SGHRS and CDR2 YFSETQ. CDR3 length equals 12 residues. The germline V and J ends were trimmed by 1 base and 5 bases, with 3 bases remaining between them. The CDR3 spells CASSLLTGELFF. CDR3 bases: TGCGCCAGCAGCTTGCTAACCGGGGAGCTGTTTTTT.

This clone was seen just once. This chain joins TRBV10-3 and TRBJ2-1; 7 nucleotides match TRBD2. There are 18 residues in the CDR3. After removal of 0 bases from V and 1 base from J, the junction contained 9 bases not matched to a gene. Germline V gene lookup returns CDR1 ENHRY and CDR2 SYGVKD. In nucleotides, the CDR3 is TGTGCCATCAGTGAGTCGACTCTACTGCGGGAGTCCTACAATGAGCAGTTCTTC. It is translated as CAISESTLLRESYNEQFF.

This clone was seen a handful of times. This rearrangement joins TRBV28 to TRBJ2-7, with TRBD2 matching over 10 bases. The CDR3 totals 15 residues. Germline lookup yields CDR1 MDHEN and CDR2 SYDVKM. The V gene end was trimmed by 6 bases and the J gene end by 5 bases; junction bases not matched to a gene: 10. The CDR3 spells CASRLAGALNHEQYF. CDR3 in DNA: TGTGCCAGCAGGCTAGCGGGGGCCCTAAACCACGAGCAGTACTTC.

This chain joins TRBV10-3 and TRBJ2-2; 7 bases fit TRBD1. V was pared by 6 bases and J by 2 bases, with 3 bases of the junction left unmatched. From germline, CDR1 is ENHRY and CDR2 SYGVKD. The length of the CDR3 is 14 residues. Here the CDR3 reads CAISGTENTGELFF. The CDR3 DNA sequence: TGTGCCATCAGCGGGACAGAAAACACCGGGGAGCTGTTTTTT.

This chain uses TRBV27 with TRBJ2-3, with 9 bases matching TRBD2. Per the germline V gene, CDR1 is MNHEY and CDR2 is SMNVEV (reference sequence). V lost 4 bases to trimming and J lost 0 bases; unmatched junction nucleotides: 2. CDR3 size: 15 residues. CDR3 in amino acids: CASSWGLASTDTQYF. The CDR3 nucleotides read TGTGCCAGCAGTTGGGGACTAGCTAGCACAGATACGCAGTATTTT.

This clone was counted only a few times. The chain employs TRBV4-1 and TRBJ2-2, with TRBD2 matching over 11 bases. CDR3 length: 17 residues. Germline lookup yields CDR1 MGHRA and CDR2 YSYEKL. V lost 1 base and J lost 2; bases outside the gene matches: 3. CDR3: CASSQAGTSGNTGELFF. The CDR3 nucleotides are TGCGCCAGCAGCCAAGCTGGGACTAGCGGTAACACCGGGGAGCTGTTTTTT.

The rearrangement joins TRBV29-1 to TRBJ1-2; 7 bases fit TRBD1. This CDR3 contains 15 residues. The J segment lost 4 bases and the V segment lost 0 bases, leaving 8 bases of the junction unmatched. CDR1 and CDR2 from the germline V gene are SQVTM and ANQGSEA. CDR3 region: CSVEEGKGAGYGYTF. As DNA, the CDR3 is TGCAGCGTTGAAGAGGGTAAGGGGGCAGGCTATGGCTACACCTTC. The complete variable domain, with remaining parts taken from reference TRBV29-1 and TRBJ1-2, reads SAVISQKPSRDICQRGTSLTIQCQVDSQVTMMFWYRQQPGQSLTLIATANQGSEATYESGFVIDKFPISRPNLTFSTLTVSNMSPEDSSIYLCSVEEGKGAGYGYTFGSGTRLTVV.

This clone was picked up a small number of times. The J gene is TRBJ2-7, the V gene TRBV18, with 8 bases matching TRBD1. V shed 5 bases and J 5 bases; nucleotides not matched to a gene: 8. The CDR3 sequence is 14 residues long. Germline lookup yields CDR1 KGHSH and CDR2 LQKENI. The CDR3 spells CASSTGQAQNEQYF. CDR3 nucleotide sequence: TGTGCCAGCTCAACGGGACAGGCACAGAACGAGCAGTACTTC. Drawing the rest from reference TRBV18 and TRBJ2-7, the complete variable domain is NAGVMQNPRHLVRRRGQEARLRCSPMKGHSHVYWYRQLPEEGLKFMVYLQKENIIDESGMPKERFSAEFPKEGPSILRIQQVVRGDSAAYFCASSTGQAQNEQYFGPGTRLTVT.

Of note for this clone: The junction departs from germline at one end; a sequencing error may be responsible. The rearrangement joins TRBV7-3 to TRBJ2-5, with TRBD2 matching over 14 bases. CDR3 length equals 19 residues. Germline CDR1 SGHTA, CDR2 FQGTGA. CDR3 nucleotide sequence: TGTGCCAGCAGCGTAACAGGGTCAGGGACTAGCGGGAGTTTGGGGACCCAGTACTTC. Its translation is CASSVTGSGTSGSLGTQYF.

This chain links TRBV6-5 with TRBJ2-2, with 8 bases lining up with TRBD2. The germline V gene encodes CDR1 MNHEY and CDR2 SVGAGI. The CDR3 spans 14 residues. V gave up 6 bases and J gave up 6 bases; unmatched junction bases: 6. The CDR3 DNA sequence: TGTGCCAGCAGAGCGGGGGCGGGTGCCGGGGAGCTGTTTTTT. It translates to CASRAGAGAGELFF.

The genes are TRBV5-1 and TRBJ2-1; 10 bases match TRBD2. This CDR3 is 16 amino acids long. Trimming took 4 bases from V and 8 from J; bases not matched to a gene: 12. Germline V gene sequence: CDR1 SGHRS, CDR2 YFSETQ. CDR3 sequence: CASSLTLAGDWDEQFF. As DNA, the CDR3 is TGCGCCAGCAGCCTAACCCTAGCGGGAGACTGGGATGAGCAGTTCTTC.

The V call is TRBV28, the J call TRBJ2-5, with 7 positions matching TRBD1. V lost 7 bases to trimming and J lost 2 bases; unmatched junction nucleotides: 7. Germline CDR1 MDHEN, CDR2 SYDVKM. The CDR3 sequence is 14 residues long. The CDR3 protein is CASTGTVLQETQYF. CDR3 in DNA: TGTGCCAGCACCGGGACAGTGCTACAAGAGACCCAGTACTTC.

J is TRBJ2-3 and V is TRBV5-1, with TRBD1 identical over 9 bases. V was pared by 4 bases and J by 4 bases, with 10 bases of the junction left unmatched. Germline V CDR1 and CDR2: SGHRS, YFSETQ. CDR3 length: 16 amino acids. In nucleotides, the CDR3 is TGCGCCAGCAGCGCGGGGGACAGGGCATCGGCAGATACGCAGTATTTT. It yields the protein CASSAGDRASADTQYF.